Shown below are 23 T cell receptor beta chains from a single sample sequenced in a study of T cell responses to AZD1222 COVID-19 vaccine. TCRdb's table, derived via immunoSEQ multiplex PCR, lists solely in-frame clones and lacks some. The table records around 80,000 clones, about four fifths of them present only once. The source material was peripheral blood, sampled 28 days after the second AZD1222 dose. The receptors originated from an adult who received the AZD1222 COVID-19 vaccine.

This rearrangement joins TRBV5-1 to TRBJ2-7, with a tentative D call TRBD1 (5 bases). The CDR3 is made up of 14 amino acids. Trimming stripped 4 bases from V and 2 bases from J, with 13 bases between. Germline assignment: CDR1 SGHRS and CDR2 YFSETQ. DNA of the CDR3: TGCGCCAGCAGCCGTAGCAGACAGACCTACGAGCAGTACTTC. This sequence encodes CASSRSRQTYEQYF. The variable domain in full, completed from reference TRBV5-1 and TRBJ2-7, reads KAGVTQTPRYLIKTRGQQVTLSCSPISGHRSVSWYQQTPGQGLQFLFEYFSETQRNKGNFPGRFSGRQFSNSRSEMNVSTLELGDSALYLCASSRSRQTYEQYFGPGTRLTVT.

This sequence joins TRBV19 and TRBJ1-4; TRBD1 matches at 11 bases. This CDR3 is 16 amino acids long. The V and J ends lost 3 bases and 6 bases, in that order; junction bases with no gene match: 6. Germline CDR1 is LNHDA and CDR2 is SQIVND (reference sequence). In DNA, the CDR3 is TGTGCCAGTAGTATGCTCGGGACAGGGGGTGATGAAAAACTGTTTTTT. Protein sequence: CASSMLGTGGDEKLFF.

V is TRBV27 and J is TRBJ2-1; D tentatively fits TRBD1 or TRBD2 (5 bases each). Trimming took off 2 bases at V and 4 bases at J, with 18 bases between the two ends. CDR1 and CDR2 (germline): MNHEY, SMNVEV (reference sequence). This CDR3 is 17 amino acids long. CDR3 DNA: TGTGCCAGCAGTTTACATAGACGGGGACGCACTTACAATGAGCAGTTCTTC. It translates to CASSLHRRGRTYNEQFF.

The genes are TRBV4-3 and TRBJ2-1; D might be TRBD2 (6 bases). V was clipped by 0 bases and J by 4 bases, with 7 bases between them. The CDR3 contains 14 residues. The germline V gene encodes CDR1 LGHNA and CDR2 YSLEER. Here the CDR3 reads CASSQDSGYNEQFF. DNA of the CDR3: TGCGCCAGCAGCCAAGATAGCGGATACAATGAGCAGTTCTTC.

V usage is TRBV28 and J usage is TRBJ1-3; TRBD1 matches at 8 bases. With 5 bases clipped from V and 4 bases from J, the junction kept 10 bases outside the gene matches. Germline V lookup: CDR1 MDHEN, CDR2 SYDVKM. The CDR3 covers 16 residues. CDR3: CASSTLTGVKGNTIYF. CDR3 coding DNA: TGTGCCAGCAGTACGCTGACAGGGGTGAAAGGAAACACCATATATTTT.

The rearrangement uses TRBV27 and TRBJ2-2; tentatively, D is TRBD2 (7 bases). V lost 8 bases and J 4 bases, leaving 26 bases between the germline ends. The germline CDR1 and CDR2 sequences are MNHEY and SMNVEV (reference sequence). This CDR3 contains 18 residues. The CDR3 nucleotides read TGTGCCAGCGGGAGGGTATATCCGGGGGCGCATGGCACCGGGGAGCTGTTTTTT. Its translation is CASGRVYPGAHGTGELFF.

This clone has only one observation. V usage is TRBV5-4 and J usage is TRBJ1-2; D is unresolved. V lost 4 bases and J lost 4, with 17 bases in between. The CDR3 length is 15 residues. Germline V lookup: CDR1 SGHNT, CDR2 YYREEE (reference sequence). The CDR3 DNA reads as TGTGCCAGCAGCCACCAACTGGAGGGAGGCTATGGCTACACCTTC. Amino acids: CASSHQLEGGYGYTF.

The chain employs TRBV28 and TRBJ2-3, with D possibly being TRBD2 (6 bases). Germline V gives CDR1 MDHEN, CDR2 SYDVKM. The CDR3 spans 15 residues. V lost 3 bases and J lost 5, with 15 bases in between. CDR3 nucleotide sequence: TGTGCCAGCAGTTTTGGATTGGGGGGAAGAGATACGCAGTATTTT. It is translated as CASSFGLGGRDTQYF.

This rearrangement joins TRBV6-5 to TRBJ1-2; TRBD1 aligns across 10 bases. Germline CDR1 is MNHEY and CDR2 is SVGAGI. The length of the CDR3 is 15 residues. J was trimmed by 7 bases and V by 6 bases; bases with no gene match: 11. The CDR3 nucleotides read TGTGCCAGCAGCTTGGGACAGGGGTCCTTGGCTGGCTACACCTTC. This translates into CASSLGQGSLAGYTF.

This chain uses TRBV30 with TRBJ1-3; D gene ambiguous. Trimming cost V 5 bases and J 1 base, with 12 bases left between them. The CDR3 length is 14 residues. Germline V gene sequence: CDR1 GTSNPN, CDR2 SVGIG (reference sequence). The CDR3 sequence is CAWVPGFSGNTIYF. Written as DNA, the CDR3 is TGTGCCTGGGTACCCGGGTTTTCTGGAAACACCATATATTTT.

The chain uses TRBV7-2 and TRBJ2-1, with D unclear. This CDR3 region has 14 residues. V dropped 1 base and J dropped 8 bases, with 12 bases sitting between them. CDR1 SGHTA and CDR2 FQGNSA come from the germline V gene. CDR3 sequence reads: CASSLGASSDEQFF. In nucleotides, the CDR3 is TGTGCCAGCAGCTTAGGAGCCTCGAGCGATGAGCAGTTCTTC.

The rearrangement uses TRBV7-3 and TRBJ2-1; 7 bases fit TRBD2. J was trimmed by 2 bases and V by 2 bases; bases with no gene match: 3. The CDR3 spans 15 residues. CDR1 is SGHTA and CDR2 is FQGTGA in the germline V gene. The CDR3 region is CASSLGTSAYNEQFF. Here the CDR3 DNA reads TGTGCCAGCAGCTTAGGAACTAGCGCCTACAATGAGCAGTTCTTC.

The V call is TRBV19, the J call TRBJ1-1; D is unresolved. V lost 4 bases to trimming and J lost 0 bases, with 12 bases between them. Germline V lookup: CDR1 LNHDA, CDR2 SQIVND (reference sequence). CDR3 length: 15 amino acids. CDR3 in DNA: TGTGCCAGTAGTAGGGTGGCCAGAATGAACACTGAAGCTTTCTTT. Translated, it gives CASSRVARMNTEAFF.

V and J are TRBV12-3 or TRBV12-4 and TRBJ1-3; D is unclear. This CDR3 comprises 13 residues. The V and J ends lost 6 bases and 5 bases respectively, with 11 bases between them. CDR3 region: CASRPTTRNTIYF. CDR3 nucleotide sequence: TGTGCCAGCAGACCCACCACGAGAAACACCATATATTTT.

The V call is TRBV9, the J call TRBJ2-5; the D is unclear. The CDR3 covers 14 residues. Trimming pared 0 bases from V and 1 base from J, leaving 7 bases between. Germline V gene lookup returns CDR1 SGDLS and CDR2 YYNGEE. CDR3 DNA sequence: TGTGCCAGCAGCGTAGAGTTGGGCCAAGAGACCCAGTACTTC. Its translation is CASSVELGQETQYF.

The rearrangement links TRBV5-8 to TRBJ1-5; possible D gene TRBD1, 5 bases. The CDR3 spans 13 residues. V was trimmed by 6 bases and J by 5 bases, leaving 12 bases between them. Germline CDR1 is SGHTS and CDR2 is YDEGEE. The CDR3 sequence: CASKRGYDQPQHF. The CDR3 region has the DNA TGTGCCAGCAAAAGGGGATACGATCAGCCCCAGCATTTT.

The chain is built from TRBV28 and TRBJ1-1; D is uncertain. This CDR3 is 12 amino acids long. Trimming took 9 bases from V and 6 from J, leaving 14 bases between them. Per the germline V gene, CDR1 is MDHEN and CDR2 is SYDVKM. CDR3 sequence reads: CASLKVEAEAFF. The CDR3 DNA is TGTGCCAGTCTAAAGGTGGAGGCTGAAGCTTTCTTT.

V and J are TRBV6-5 and TRBJ2-1; 11 bases are shared with TRBD1. CDR3 length: 15 residues. CDR1 and CDR2 from the germline V gene are MNHEY and SVGAGI. Losses at the gene ends were 2 bases for V and 8 bases for J; bases not matched to a gene: 5. The CDR3 nucleotides read TGTGCCAGCAGTTACCGGGACAGGGGGAGCGATGAGCAGTTCTTC. Its translation is CASSYRDRGSDEQFF.

This rearrangement joins TRBV7-8 to TRBJ2-2; maybe TRBD2 (6 bases). V was trimmed by 0 bases and J by 4 bases, leaving 12 bases between them. The CDR3 runs to 16 residues. Germline-derived CDR1 and CDR2 are SGHVS and FQNEAQ. CDR3 DNA: TGTGCCAGCAGCTTAGCCCAAAGGGACTCCACCGGGGAGCTGTTTTTT. It specifies CASSLAQRDSTGELFF.

This rearrangement joins TRBV7-2 to TRBJ2-2; tentatively, D is TRBD1 (5 bases). The V gene lost 1 base and the J gene lost 6 bases, with 12 bases spanning the gap. This CDR3 has 15 residues. Per germline, CDR1 SGHTA and CDR2 FQGNSA. The CDR3 protein is CASSLDRISPGELFF. CDR3 DNA sequence: TGTGCCAGCAGCTTAGACAGGATTTCACCCGGGGAGCTGTTTTTT.

In the case of this clone: This likely comes from a read error, as the CDR3 has no conserved phenylalanine or tryptophan at its end. The DNA is left out, because the CDR3 cannot be placed on it with certainty; the CDR3 is given as TCRdb lists it. The chain links TRBV12-5 to TRBJ1-2. Germline CDR1 and CDR2: LGHNT and FRNRAP. The CDR3 is made up of 14 amino acids, end residues included. The chain's CDR3 is CASGLPPTRDPSSL.

This chain links TRBV7-2 with TRBJ2-5; TRBD1 or TRBD2 may be the D gene (5 bases each). Germline assignment: CDR1 SGHTA and CDR2 FQGNSA. This CDR3 has 11 residues. V lost 7 bases and J lost 5, with 8 bases in between. The CDR3 region is CASTEGETQYF. In DNA form, the CDR3 reads TGTGCCAGCACTGAGGGGGAGACCCAGTACTTC. Using reference TRBV7-2 and TRBJ2-5 for the parts outside the CDR3, the full variable domain is GAGVSQSPSNKVTEKGKDVELRCDPISGHTALYWYRQSLGQGLEFLIYFQGNSAPDKSGLPSDRFSAERTGGSVSTLTIQRTQQEDSAVYLCASTEGETQYFGPGTRLLVL.

The V call is TRBV24-1, the J call TRBJ1-5, with unresolved D. The ends were cut back, 2 bases at V and 8 bases at J, with 6 bases in the middle. The CDR3 covers 12 residues. Germline CDR1 is KGHDR and CDR2 is SFDVKD. CDR3 protein: CATSDSGEPQHF. The CDR3 nucleotides read TGTGCCACCAGTGATTCGGGTGAGCCCCAGCATTTT.